This T cell receptor beta chain was found in a study of CD8 T cells in ankylosing spondylitis. V was cut by 0 bases and J by 0 bases, with 8 bases left in between. The CDR3 covers 15 residues. General study points: The study looked at matched synovial fluid samples from ankylosing spondylitis patients. Disease-linked clones were reported to be significantly enriched there. Reactive arthritis synovial fluid and blood were previously reported to contain some motif variants. Blood from ankylosing spondylitis patients appeared to carry a characteristic roughly eight-variant TCR beta motif.

In this sample, this clonotype turned up many times. No antigen is known for it. TCRdb redid the calling of the 5' RACE reads with MiXCR, one entry per CDR3 protein. The sample contains roughly 700,000 distinct CDR3 sequences, roughly 19% of which appear only once. Specimen: blood, either unsorted or a sorted T cell fraction (not recorded which). The TCR sequence derives from a male donor with ankylosing spondylitis. This chain uses TRBV12-3 or TRBV12-4 with TRBJ1-1; no clear D. CDR3 amino acids: CASSLAGRMNTEAFF. CDR3 coding DNA: TGTGCCAGCAGTTTAGCTGGGAGAATGAACACTGAAGCTTTCTTT.